This T cell receptor beta chain appears in the sequencing data of a study of T cell responses to AZD1222 COVID-19 vaccine. Study-wide background: Pooling covered second doses at about 4 or about 12 weeks.

Assay: immunoSEQ multiplex PCR; the TCRdb copy retains only in-frame clones and omits some. This table has over 45,000 clones, over 60% appearing once. The V gene lost 1 base and the J gene lost 6 bases, with 17 bases spanning the gap. Germline lookup yields CDR1 SGHRS and CDR2 YFSETQ. This CDR3 is 15 amino acids long. The TCR comes from an adult in good health. The chain is built from TRBV5-1 and TRBJ2-7; no definite D call. The sequencing here drew on peripheral blood, taken on day 0 of AZD1222 vaccination. The CDR3 bases are TGCGCCAGCAGCTTGATCCCTTCCCCTGGTAGCGAGCAGTACTTC. This codes for CASSLIPSPGSEQYF.